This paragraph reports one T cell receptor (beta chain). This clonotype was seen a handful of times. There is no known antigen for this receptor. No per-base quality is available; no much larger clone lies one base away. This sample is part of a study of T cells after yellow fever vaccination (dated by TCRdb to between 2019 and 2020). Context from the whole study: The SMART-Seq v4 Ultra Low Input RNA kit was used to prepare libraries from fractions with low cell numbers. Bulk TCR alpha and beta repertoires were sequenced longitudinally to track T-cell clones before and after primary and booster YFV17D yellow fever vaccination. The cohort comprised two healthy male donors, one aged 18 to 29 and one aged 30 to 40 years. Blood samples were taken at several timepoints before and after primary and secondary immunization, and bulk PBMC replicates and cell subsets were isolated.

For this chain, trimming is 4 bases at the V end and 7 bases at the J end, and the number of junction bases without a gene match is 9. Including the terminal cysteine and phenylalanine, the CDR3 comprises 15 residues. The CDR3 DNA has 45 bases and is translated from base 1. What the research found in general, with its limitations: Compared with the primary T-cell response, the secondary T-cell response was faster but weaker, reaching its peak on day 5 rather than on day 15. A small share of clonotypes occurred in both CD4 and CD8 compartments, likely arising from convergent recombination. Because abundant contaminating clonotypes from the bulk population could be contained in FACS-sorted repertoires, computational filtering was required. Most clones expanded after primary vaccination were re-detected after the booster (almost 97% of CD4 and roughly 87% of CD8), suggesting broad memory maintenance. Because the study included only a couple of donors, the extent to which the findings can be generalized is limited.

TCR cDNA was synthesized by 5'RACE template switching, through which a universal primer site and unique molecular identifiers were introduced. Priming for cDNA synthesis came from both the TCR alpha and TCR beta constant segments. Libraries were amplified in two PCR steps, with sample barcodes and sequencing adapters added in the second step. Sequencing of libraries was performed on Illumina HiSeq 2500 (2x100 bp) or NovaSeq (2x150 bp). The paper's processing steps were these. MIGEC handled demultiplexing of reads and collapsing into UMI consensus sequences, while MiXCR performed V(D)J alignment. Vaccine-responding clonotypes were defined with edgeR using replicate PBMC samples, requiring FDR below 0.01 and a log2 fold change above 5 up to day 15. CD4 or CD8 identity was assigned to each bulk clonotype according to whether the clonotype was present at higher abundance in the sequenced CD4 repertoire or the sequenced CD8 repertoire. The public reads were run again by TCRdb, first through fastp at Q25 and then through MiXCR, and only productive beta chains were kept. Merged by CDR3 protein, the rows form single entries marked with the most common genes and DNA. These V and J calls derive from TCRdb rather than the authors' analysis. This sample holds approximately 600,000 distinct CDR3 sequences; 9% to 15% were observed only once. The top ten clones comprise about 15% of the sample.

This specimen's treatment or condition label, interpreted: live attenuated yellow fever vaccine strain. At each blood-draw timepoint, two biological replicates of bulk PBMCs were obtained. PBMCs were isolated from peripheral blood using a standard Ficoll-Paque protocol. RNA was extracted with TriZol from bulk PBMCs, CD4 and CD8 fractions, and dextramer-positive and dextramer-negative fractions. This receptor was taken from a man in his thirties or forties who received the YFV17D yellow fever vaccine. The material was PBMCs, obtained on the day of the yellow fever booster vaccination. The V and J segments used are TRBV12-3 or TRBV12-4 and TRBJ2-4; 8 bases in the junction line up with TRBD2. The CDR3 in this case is CASSSWRGLENIQYF. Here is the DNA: TGTGCCAGCAGTTCCTGGAGGGGACTAGAGAACATTCAGTACTTC.